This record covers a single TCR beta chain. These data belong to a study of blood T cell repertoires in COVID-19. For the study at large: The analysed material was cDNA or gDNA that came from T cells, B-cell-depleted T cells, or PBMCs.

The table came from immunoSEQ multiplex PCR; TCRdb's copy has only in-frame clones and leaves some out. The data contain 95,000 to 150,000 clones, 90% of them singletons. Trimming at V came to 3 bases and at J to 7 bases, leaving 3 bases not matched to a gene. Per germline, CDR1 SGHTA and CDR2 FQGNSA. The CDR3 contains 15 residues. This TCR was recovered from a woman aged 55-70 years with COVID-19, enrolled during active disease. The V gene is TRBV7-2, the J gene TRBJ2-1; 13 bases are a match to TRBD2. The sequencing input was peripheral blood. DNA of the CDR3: TGTGCCAGCAGCTTCAAGACTAGCGGGGGGAATGAGCAGTTCTTC. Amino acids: CASSFKTSGGNEQFF.